This entry features one TCR beta chain sequence. Germline assignment: CDR1 MNHEY and CDR2 SVGAGI. This CDR3 region has 14 residues. Trimming left V 4 bases short and J 0 bases short, with 9 bases between. The protocol was immunoSEQ multiplex PCR, while the TCRdb copy is restricted to in-frame clones and leaves out a portion. Of 160,000 or so clones listed, 94% are singletons. These data come from a study of control samples from healthy donors and cancer patients. This chain links TRBV6-5 with TRBJ2-5, with a weak D call TRBD2 (5 bases). The clonotype originates from a man in his sixties with colorectal cancer. The sequenced sample was PBMCs. CDR3 protein: CASSFFGDQETQYF. The CDR3 nucleotides are TGTGCCAGCAGTTTCTTCGGGGACCAAGAGACCCAGTACTTC.